Below are 26 T cell receptor beta chains sequenced from a single sample in a study of T cells in Graves' hyperthyroidism and ophthalmopathy. RNA transcripts provided the source from which TCR beta CDR3 regions were amplified. First-round RT-PCR targeting the TCR CDR3 was performed with the HTBI primer set. Each CDR3 protein gets one entry after TCRdb re-called the multiplex PCR reads with MiXCR. Counted here are more than 300,000 distinct CDR3 sequences, 15% to 20% occurring once; the ten biggest clones make up over 35%. Material for sequencing was blood. These receptors were collected from a man younger than 30 with Graves' ophthalmopathy.

V is TRBV7-9 and J is TRBJ2-2; 15 nucleotides line up with TRBD2. Trimming cost V 6 bases and J 1 base; bases outside gene matches: 12. This CDR3 has 20 residues. Germline CDR1 and CDR2: SEHNR and FQNEAQ (reference sequence). The CDR3 is CASSSGLAGGEPKNTGELFF. The CDR3 DNA is TGTGCCAGCAGTTCTGGACTAGCGGGGGGGGAACCCAAGAACACCGGGGAGCTGTTTTTT.

J is TRBJ2-1 and V is TRBV9; 14 nucleotides align to TRBD2. With V trimmed by 0 bases and J by 6 bases, 5 bases remained unmatched. Looked up from germline, CDR1 is SGDLS and CDR2 is YYNGEE. The CDR3 is 17 residues long. CDR3 in amino acids: CASSVAWTSGGINEQFF. CDR3 bases: TGTGCCAGCAGCGTAGCTTGGACTAGCGGGGGGATCAATGAGCAGTTCTTC.

This clonotype was detected a few times. The rearrangement links TRBV7-9 to TRBJ2-7, with 12 bases fitting TRBD2. V lost 4 bases to trimming and J lost 7 bases; unmatched junction nucleotides: 8. The CDR3 extends over 15 amino acids. Germline assignment: CDR1 SEHNR and CDR2 FQNEAQ (reference sequence). This chain's CDR3 is CASSSPGTSGLEQYF. The CDR3 region has the DNA TGTGCCAGCAGCTCGCCCGGGACTAGCGGGCTAGAGCAGTACTTC. The variable domain in full, with the rest retrieved from reference TRBV7-9 and TRBJ2-7, is DTGVSQNPRHKITKRGQNVTFRCDPISEHNRLYWYRQTLGQGPEFLTYFQNEAQLEKSRLLSDRFSAERPKGSFSTLEIQRTEQGDSAMYLCASSSPGTSGLEQYFGPGTRLTVT.

This clonotype was picked up a small number of times. The V call is TRBV7-3, the J call TRBJ2-1, with D possibly being TRBD2 (7 bases). Trimming cost V 3 bases and J 8 bases, with 20 bases left between them. The CDR3 is 16 residues long. Germline V gene lookup returns CDR1 SGHTA and CDR2 FQGTGA. CDR3 loop: CASSFGSGGPAYEQFF. Here the CDR3 DNA reads TGTGCCAGCAGCTTCGGTTCCGGGGGGCCTGCCTATGAGCAGTTCTTC.

This clonotype was counted ten times or more. The chain links TRBV12-3 or TRBV12-4 to TRBJ1-1; 10 positions agree with TRBD1. The CDR3 length is 13 residues. V shed 6 bases and J 5 bases; nucleotides not matched to a gene: 3. Here the CDR3 DNA reads TGTGCCAGCAGCCGGACAGGGGGGACTGAAGCTTTCTTT. Translation: CASSRTGGTEAFF.

The chain employs TRBV29-1 and TRBJ1-2; perhaps TRBD1 as D (6 bases). Germline loops: CDR1 SQVTM, CDR2 ANQGSEA. This CDR3 comprises 13 residues. The CDR3 protein is CRATRGGGDGYTF. The CDR3 coding sequence is TGCAGGGCAACACGAGGGGGTGGAGATGGCTACACCTTC. The full variable domain, its missing parts supplied by reference TRBV29-1 and TRBJ1-2, is SAVISQKPSRDICQRGTSLTIQCQVDSQVTMMFWYRQQPGQSLTLIATANQGSEATYESGFVIDKFPISRPNLTFSTLTVSNMSPEDSSIYLCRATRGGGDGYTFGSGTRLTVV.

The sample holds many counts of this clonotype. The chain is built from TRBV5-1 and TRBJ1-6; the D is unclear. The CDR3 loop spans 13 amino acids. The V gene lost 0 bases and the J gene lost 8 bases, with 6 bases spanning the gap. In germline, CDR1 is SGHRS, CDR2 YFSETQ. The CDR3 here is CASSLADDSPLHF. DNA for the CDR3: TGCGCCAGCAGCTTGGCCGACGATTCACCCCTCCACTTT. The entire variable domain, with the rest obtained from reference TRBV5-1 and TRBJ1-6, is as follows: KAGVTQTPRYLIKTRGQQVTLSCSPISGHRSVSWYQQTPGQGLQFLFEYFSETQRNKGNFPGRFSGRQFSNSRSEMNVSTLELGDSALYLCASSLADDSPLHFGNGTRLTVT.

This clonotype was seen at least ten times. The CDR3 region is CSAPGPLTDTQYF. The DNA for the CDR3 is TGCAGTGCACCGGGACCCCTCACGGATACGCAGTATTTT. The rearrangement uses TRBV20-1 and TRBJ2-3, with D possibly called TRBD1 or TRBD2 (5 bases each). From germline, CDR1 is DFQATT and CDR2 SNEGSKA (reference sequence). This CDR3 is built from 13 residues. V lost 6 bases to trimming and J lost 6 bases, with 16 bases between them.

This clonotype was recorded at least ten times. The chain joins TRBV20-1 to TRBJ1-1; D gene uncertain. The V and J ends lost 5 bases and 0 bases respectively, with 13 bases between them. CDR3 size: 14 residues. CDR1 is DFQATT, CDR2 SNEGSKA, per germline (reference sequence). The DNA for the CDR3 is TGCAGTGCTCCTTGGACGTTCATGAACACTGAAGCTTTCTTT. This encodes CSAPWTFMNTEAFF.

The rearrangement joins TRBV7-2 to TRBJ1-1; a possible D gene is TRBD1 (6 bases). The CDR3 runs 20 residues. With 5 bases removed from V and 5 bases from J, the gap between germline ends came to 33 bases. From germline, CDR1 is SGHTA and CDR2 FQGNSA. CDR3 in DNA: TGTGCCAGCAGCCCACTTAGGGGGGTGCGGTTGAACACTATGGAAACTGAAGCTTTCTTT. It translates to CASSPLRGVRLNTMETEAFF. Combining the CDR3 with reference TRBV7-2 and TRBJ1-1 gives the whole variable domain GAGVSQSPSNKVTEKGKDVELRCDPISGHTALYWYRQSLGQGLEFLIYFQGNSAPDKSGLPSDRFSAERTGGSVSTLTIQRTQQEDSAVYLCASSPLRGVRLNTMETEAFFGQGTRLTVV.

In this sample, this clonotype turned up many times. J is TRBJ1-3 and V is TRBV6-1; perhaps TRBD1 as D (6 bases). CDR3 length: 15 residues. The germline CDR1 and CDR2 sequences are MNHNS and SASEGT. Trimming removed 6 bases at V and 0 bases at J, with 12 bases between. DNA of the CDR3: TGTGCCAGCAGGCCCGACAGGAGCTCTGGAAACACCATATATTTT. It specifies CASRPDRSSGNTIYF.

This clonotype was recorded many times. The chain employs TRBV3-1 and TRBJ2-2; tentatively, D is TRBD1 (6 bases). From germline, CDR1 is LGHDT and CDR2 YNNKEL (reference sequence). This CDR3 region has 17 residues. V dropped 4 bases and J dropped 4 bases, with 19 bases sitting between them. The CDR3, as DNA: TGTGCCAGCAGCCCCTGGGGTAGCACAGGGCGCACCGGGGAGCTGTTTTTT. This codes for CASSPWGSTGRTGELFF.

This clonotype has ten or more counts. This chain uses TRBV2 with TRBJ1-2; D remains unclear. The CDR3 loop spans 14 amino acids. V lost 4 bases to trimming and J lost 4 bases, with 13 bases between them. CDR1 and CDR2 from the germline V gene are SNHLY and FYNNEI. CDR3 sequence reads: CASSASQARYGYTF. The CDR3 DNA reads as TGTGCCAGCAGTGCCTCCCAAGCCCGCTATGGCTACACCTTC.

DNA for the CDR3: TGTGCCACCGGGGAGGGGGGGACTGAAGCTTTCTTT. Translated: CATGEGGTEAFF. The gene calls are TRBV6-1 and TRBJ1-1; D might be TRBD1 (6 bases). CDR1 and CDR2 (germline): MNHNS, SASEGT. The CDR3 sequence is 12 residues long. V lost 10 bases, J lost 5 bases, and 14 bases lay in between.

This clonotype has ten or more counts. V usage is TRBV11-2 and J usage is TRBJ2-3; 16 positions agree with TRBD2. Per germline, CDR1 SGHAT and CDR2 FQNNGV. V lost 5 bases, J lost 5 bases, and 10 bases stayed unmatched. The CDR3 runs to 18 residues. The CDR3 DNA is TGTGCCAGCAGCCCGGGACTAGCGGGGGGGCTTAGTGAAGATACGCAGTATTTT. Translating it yields CASSPGLAGGLSEDTQYF.

This clonotype was found many times. The chain couples TRBV5-1 to TRBJ1-2, with unresolved D. V was pared by 4 bases and J by 3 bases, with 16 bases between. CDR1 and CDR2 from the germline V gene are SGHRS and YFSETQ. CDR3 size: 15 residues. The CDR3 nucleotides are TGCGCCAGCAGCAGCTCGAGGGAGCAGTACTATGGCTACACCTTC. This gives the protein CASSSSREQYYGYTF.

Notes on this clonotype: One base away lies a much larger clone, so this may be a sequencing read error. The chain employs TRBV28 and TRBJ2-1; D may be TRBD1 (5 bases). The CDR3 spans 16 residues. The germline CDR1 and CDR2 sequences are MDHEN and SYDVKM. The CDR3 DNA is TGTGCCAGCAATTTATGGGGCGTAGGGAATTACAATGAGCAGTTCTTC. It is translated as CASNLWGVGNYNEQFF.

This clonotype has just a few counts. The rearrangement links TRBV24-1 to TRBJ2-3, with 8 bases matching TRBD1. V lost 8 bases, J lost 2 bases, and 2 bases stayed unmatched. The CDR3 totals 13 residues. Germline lookup yields CDR1 KGHDR and CDR2 SFDVKD. CDR3 nucleotide sequence: TGTGCCACCACGGACAGGGACACAGATACGCAGTATTTT. This codes for CATTDRDTDTQYF.

There are many counts of this clonotype. This chain connects TRBV6-1 to TRBJ2-7; unclear D gene. The germline gives CDR1 MNHNS, CDR2 SASEGT. The CDR3 is 10 amino acids. Between the trimmed V and J ends, which lost 8 bases and 4 bases, there was a span of 6 bases. DNA of the CDR3: TGTGCCAGCGGGCGTTACGAGCAGTACTTC. Amino acids: CASGRYEQYF.

This clonotype was seen a handful of times. The chain joins TRBV6-1 to TRBJ1-2; 9 bases are a match to TRBD1. Germline V gene sequence: CDR1 MNHNS, CDR2 SASEGT. The J segment lost 2 bases and the V segment lost 5 bases, leaving 12 bases of the junction unmatched. CDR3 length equals 17 residues. The CDR3 loop reads CASSSHRGLVPNYGYTF. CDR3 sequence (DNA): TGTGCCAGCAGTTCCCACAGGGGGCTCGTGCCCAACTATGGCTACACCTTC.

This clonotype was counted at least ten times. The chain links TRBV15 to TRBJ2-1; 9 nucleotides line up with TRBD1. This CDR3 region has 16 residues. Germline-derived CDR1 and CDR2 are LNHNV and YYDKDF (reference sequence). Unmatched junction bases numbered 12, after V lost 2 bases and J lost 10 bases. The chain's CDR3 is CATSRMGQGGLGEQFF. Here the CDR3 DNA reads TGTGCCACCAGCAGAATGGGACAGGGTGGACTAGGCGAGCAGTTCTTC.

J is TRBJ2-3 and V is TRBV14; TRBD2 matches at 8 bases. The V gene's germline CDR1 is SGHDN and CDR2 FVKESK. The CDR3 runs to 15 residues. The V and J ends lost 0 bases and 2 bases, in that order; junction bases with no gene match: 1. This CDR3 is CASSQDGRVTDTQYF. CDR3 bases: TGTGCCAGCAGCCAAGACGGGAGGGTCACAGATACGCAGTATTTT.

The chain carries TRBV29-1 and TRBJ2-1, with D uncertain. The ends were cut back, 8 bases at V and 2 bases at J, with 13 bases in the middle. In germline, CDR1 is SQVTM, CDR2 ANQGSEA. CDR3 length equals 13 residues. In nucleotides, the CDR3 is TGCAGCTCCGCAGACATCGCCTACAATGAGCAGTTCTTC. Translated: CSSADIAYNEQFF.

This clonotype was observed at least ten times. The chain carries TRBV6-1 and TRBJ1-1; D not certain. Germline lookup yields CDR1 MNHNS and CDR2 SASEGT. This CDR3 is 13 amino acids long. The V end lost 5 bases, the J end lost 10 bases, and 17 bases lay between the germline ends. The CDR3, as DNA: TGTGCCAGCAGTTTCAGGCCTGGGTTGTCAGCTTTCTTT. Amino acid sequence: CASSFRPGLSAFF.

This chain uses TRBV7-3 with TRBJ2-1; TRBD2 matches at 16 bases. Germline V CDR1 and CDR2: SGHTA, FQGTGA. CDR3 length: 20 amino acids. V lost 5 bases to trimming and J lost 5 bases; unmatched junction nucleotides: 15. The CDR3 DNA reads TGTGCCAGCAGCGAAACCGGGACTAGCGGGGGGGCCGGAGCGGACAATGAGCAGTTCTTC. As protein: CASSETGTSGGAGADNEQFF.

Many counts were recorded for this clonotype. The chain has TRBV28 and TRBJ2-7; 8 bases are shared with TRBD1. V shed 2 bases, J shed 2 bases, and the junction held 11 bases outside the gene matches. The CDR3 extends over 17 amino acids. Per germline, CDR1 MDHEN and CDR2 SYDVKM. CDR3 sequence reads: CASSLHSFRDRTYEQYF. The CDR3 bases are TGTGCCAGCAGTTTACACTCCTTCCGGGACAGGACCTACGAGCAGTACTTC.